This TCR beta chain came from a study of blood T cell repertoires in COVID-19. Study details: PBMCs, B-cell-depleted T cells, or T cells provided the cDNA or gDNA that made up the material.

The CDR3 is 16 residues long. From germline, CDR1 is SGDLS and CDR2 YYNGEE. J lost 8 bases, V lost 3 bases, and 9 bases had no gene match. Authors' data handling: Researchers report that nucleated cell counts were estimated from reference gene primer amplification. Clones were read by immunoSEQ multiplex PCR, and TCRdb kept only the in-frame ones, dropping some. That table supplies the V and J calls and clone size; D and trimming were determined from the DNA. The sample consists of under 350,000 clones, approximately 85% of them appearing once. The clonotype originates from a human donor in a cohort sampled during active COVID-19. This chain connects TRBV9 to TRBJ1-6; 9 nucleotides align to TRBD1. Sequencing was done on a sample of peripheral blood. The CDR3 is CASSDRRDRVDSPLHF. The CDR3 nucleotides are TGTGCCAGCAGCGATCGAAGGGACAGGGTCGATTCACCCCTCCACTTT.